One and the same sample provided the 24 T cell receptor beta chains below, sequenced in a study of response to subunit inactivated influenza vaccine. From the RT-PCR reads, TCRdb called clonotypes with MiXCR, one entry per CDR3 protein. The data show roughly 670,000 distinct CDR3 sequences, 12% to 15% seen once. The sample in question was PBMCs from blood, obtained 14 to 15 days before vaccination. The origin of the receptors is a man between 45 and 60 years old who received an inactivated influenza vaccine.

This chain uses TRBV18 with TRBJ2-2; TRBD2 aligns across 12 bases. The CDR3 runs 17 residues. V shed 3 bases, J shed 1 base, and the junction held 3 bases outside the gene matches. Germline CDR1 is KGHSH and CDR2 is LQKENI. The CDR3 spells CASSPGLAGRNTGELFF. The CDR3 DNA reads as TGTGCCAGCTCACCTGGACTAGCGGGAAGGAACACCGGGGAGCTGTTTTTT.

In this sample, this clonotype turned up many times. The rearrangement uses TRBV7-2 and TRBJ2-7; the match to TRBD1 covers 7 bases. The germline gives CDR1 SGHTA, CDR2 FQGNSA. V was pared by 5 bases and J by 2 bases, with 6 bases of the junction left unmatched. This CDR3 has 14 residues. CDR3 DNA sequence: TGTGCCAGCAGCGTTTACAGGGGAACCTACGAGCAGTACTTC. Translation gives CASSVYRGTYEQYF.

This clonotype was recorded a few times. The J gene is TRBJ1-3, the V gene TRBV5-8; D not certain. Germline CDR1 is SGHTS and CDR2 is YDEGEE. V lost 1 base to trimming and J lost 0 bases, with 14 bases between them. The CDR3 consists of 17 residues. This chain's CDR3 is CASSLITNSISGNTIYF. The DNA for the CDR3 is TGTGCCAGCAGCTTGATAACGAATAGTATCTCTGGAAACACCATATATTTT.

V usage is TRBV29-1 and J usage is TRBJ2-3; the match to TRBD2 covers 10 bases. The CDR3 runs 14 residues. V lost 6 bases and J lost 2; bases outside the gene matches: 5. Germline V gene data show CDR1 as SQVTM and CDR2 as ANQGSEA. This CDR3 is CSVATSGYTDTQYF. Written as DNA, the CDR3 is TGCAGCGTCGCGACTAGCGGGTACACAGATACGCAGTATTTT.

This clonotype was counted ten times or more. The rearrangement joins TRBV14 to TRBJ2-1; 7 bases are a match to TRBD2. This CDR3 spans 13 amino acids. Germline values: CDR1 SGHDN, CDR2 FVKESK. V lost 8 bases and J lost 2; bases outside the gene matches: 3. CDR3 region: CASGGVAYNEQFF. The CDR3 DNA sequence: TGTGCCAGCGGGGGGGTAGCCTACAATGAGCAGTTCTTC. Filled out from reference TRBV14 and TRBJ2-1, the complete variable domain reads EAGVTQFPSHSVIEKGQTVTLRCDPISGHDNLYWYRRVMGKEIKFLLHFVKESKQDESGMPNNRFLAERTGGTYSTLKVQPAELEDSGVYFCASGGVAYNEQFFGPGTRLTVL.

A few counts support this clonotype. This chain joins TRBV5-4 and TRBJ2-7; D gene ambiguous. Germline V gives CDR1 SGHNT, CDR2 YYREEE (reference sequence). V was shortened by 4 bases and J by 0 bases, with 14 bases between the two germline ends. The CDR3 is 15 amino acids. The CDR3 is CASSPGRKSSYEQYF. The CDR3, as DNA: TGTGCCAGCAGCCCCGGACGTAAGAGCTCCTACGAGCAGTACTTC.

This clonotype has ten or more counts. The J gene is TRBJ2-5, the V gene TRBV7-2, with 9 nucleotides matching TRBD1. With 4 bases clipped from V and 5 bases from J, the junction kept 5 bases outside the gene matches. Germline V gene data show CDR1 as SGHTA and CDR2 as FQGNSA. The CDR3 covers 14 residues. The CDR3 loop reads CASSYQTGGETQYF. The CDR3 nucleotides read TGTGCCAGCAGCTACCAGACAGGGGGGGAGACCCAGTACTTC. The full variable domain, rest sourced from reference TRBV7-2 and TRBJ2-5, is GAGVSQSPSNKVTEKGKDVELRCDPISGHTALYWYRQSLGQGLEFLIYFQGNSAPDKSGLPSDRFSAERTGGSVSTLTIQRTQQEDSAVYLCASSYQTGGETQYFGPGTRLLVL.

The gene calls are TRBV9 and TRBJ1-2; a weak D match, TRBD1 (5 bases). The CDR3 contains 13 residues. CDR1 and CDR2 from the germline V gene are SGDLS and YYNGEE. Trimming took off 3 bases at V and 4 bases at J, with 10 bases between the two ends. The CDR3 loop is CASSAGDGYGYTF. In DNA form, the CDR3 reads TGTGCCAGCAGCGCCGGGGACGGCTATGGCTACACCTTC.

This chain connects TRBV6-2 or TRBV6-3 to TRBJ2-7, with D possibly being TRBD1 (5 bases). V lost 8 bases and J 5 bases, leaving 13 bases between the germline ends. CDR1 and CDR2 (germline): MNHEY, SVGEGT. This CDR3 is 12 amino acids long. The CDR3 bases are TGTGCCAGCCGATTAGGGGTCCACGAGCAGTACTTC. Translating gives CASRLGVHEQYF.

This clonotype was seen repeatedly, ten times or more. The CDR3 DNA sequence: TGCGCCAGCAGCCATACAAACAGACAGAGCCAAACAGATACGCAGTATTTT. Its protein product is CASSHTNRQSQTDTQYF. The chain is built from TRBV5-1 and TRBJ2-3; TRBD1 might be the D (5 bases). Germline CDR1 and CDR2: SGHRS and YFSETQ. The ends were cut back, 4 bases at V and 3 bases at J, with 21 bases in the middle. This CDR3 is built from 17 residues.

The chain carries TRBV20-1 and TRBJ1-1; tentatively, D is TRBD1 (5 bases). The CDR3 runs 14 residues. V dropped 6 bases and J dropped 3 bases, with 17 bases sitting between them. The V gene's germline CDR1 is DFQATT and CDR2 SNEGSKA (reference sequence). CDR3 nucleotide sequence: TGCAGTGCAAGCCGGGCAGGGCCTTACACTGAAGCTTTCTTT. Its protein product is CSASRAGPYTEAFF.

This clonotype was seen more than once but under ten times. This chain joins TRBV21-1 and TRBJ1-6; TRBD1 is taken as the D call from the table, unchecked against the DNA. TRBV21-1 is described as a pseudogene. This CDR3 contains 15 residues. The CDR3 DNA reads as TGTGCCAGCAGGGACAGGCGTATCTATAATTCACCCCTCCACTTT. Protein sequence: CASRDRRIYNSPLHF.

This chain uses TRBV7-2 with TRBJ2-5, with D perhaps assigned TRBD1 or TRBD2 (5 bases each). The CDR3 extends over 15 amino acids. Per the germline V gene, CDR1 is SGHTA and CDR2 is FQGNSA. V was cut by 7 bases and J by 5 bases, with 20 bases left in between. The CDR3 protein is CASNERDAKGETQYF. In nucleotides, the CDR3 is TGTGCCAGCAACGAGAGGGACGCCAAGGGGGAGACCCAGTACTTC.

This clonotype was picked up a small number of times. The chain has TRBV24-1 and TRBJ2-3; 9 bases agree with TRBD1. CDR3 length: 15 amino acids. After removal of 4 bases from V and 6 bases from J, the junction contained 7 bases not matched to a gene. Germline V gives CDR1 KGHDR, CDR2 SFDVKD. The CDR3 region is CATSETGGRSDTQYF. For the CDR3, the DNA is TGTGCCACCAGTGAAACAGGGGGCAGATCGGATACGCAGTATTTT.

This clonotype came up a few times. This CDR3 reads CAYGATYNEQFF. CDR3 DNA sequence: TGTGCCTACGGGGCAACCTACAATGAGCAGTTCTTC. This chain joins TRBV6-2 or TRBV6-3 and TRBJ2-1; D may match TRBD1 or TRBD2 (5 bases each). Trimming shortened V by 11 bases and J by 2 bases, and 10 bases separated the two germline ends. Germline CDR1 MNHEY, CDR2 SVGEGT. The CDR3 is 12 amino acids.

This sequence joins TRBV9 and TRBJ2-2; D ambiguous. CDR1 SGDLS and CDR2 YYNGEE come from the germline V gene. CDR3 length equals 14 residues. The ends were cut back, 0 bases at V and 4 bases at J, with 7 bases in the middle. CDR3 loop: CASSVGAVTGELFF. In nucleotides, the CDR3 is TGTGCCAGCAGCGTAGGGGCGGTCACCGGGGAGCTGTTTTTT.

This clonotype was counted only a few times. The chain joins TRBV4-2 to TRBJ2-1; 10 nucleotides line up with TRBD2. This CDR3 region has 16 residues. Looked up from germline, CDR1 is LGHNA and CDR2 is YNFKEQ. V was clipped by 4 bases and J by 5 bases; unmatched bases: 8. The CDR3 nucleotides are TGTGCCAGCAGCCGAGAAAGCGGGGGGGCTCACAATGAGCAGTTCTTC. Protein: CASSRESGGAHNEQFF.

The table lists this clonotype with a few counts. V usage is TRBV12-3 or TRBV12-4 and J usage is TRBJ2-5; 8 bases match TRBD2. The CDR3 covers 16 residues. V lost 5 bases and J lost 4; bases outside the gene matches: 12. The CDR3 region is CASSTGSAGGSETQYF. In DNA, the CDR3 is TGTGCCAGCAGTACAGGGTCGGCGGGAGGCTCAGAGACCCAGTACTTC.

This clonotype was detected only a few times. The chain has TRBV29-1 and TRBJ1-1; possibly TRBD1 for D (5 bases). Trimming pared 4 bases from V and 1 base from J, leaving 19 bases between. This CDR3 is 16 amino acids long. Germline CDR1 is SQVTM and CDR2 is ANQGSEA. The CDR3 region has the DNA TGCAGCGTTGTCGGAGCCAGGGCCCAAAAGAACACTGAAGCTTTCTTT. It encodes CSVVGARAQKNTEAFF.

The table lists this clonotype with many counts. The chain links TRBV11-2 to TRBJ2-5; 10 bases line up with TRBD1. The V gene's germline CDR1 is SGHAT and CDR2 FQNNGV. CDR3 length: 16 amino acids. The J segment lost 2 bases and the V segment lost 5 bases, leaving 8 bases of the junction unmatched. The CDR3 DNA sequence: TGTGCCAGCAGCCTCGGGACAGGGGTTTATCAAGAGACCCAGTACTTC. This sequence encodes CASSLGTGVYQETQYF.

This clonotype was picked up one time. V and J are TRBV7-2 and TRBJ2-7; D unclear. The CDR3 totals 16 residues. Trimming removed 6 bases from V and 0 bases from J, with 18 bases in between. Germline V gene sequence: CDR1 SGHTA, CDR2 FQGNSA. This CDR3 reads CASSHLHPRDSYEQYF. CDR3 DNA sequence: TGTGCCAGCAGTCACTTACACCCCAGAGACTCCTACGAGCAGTACTTC.

The sample holds a few counts of this clonotype. The rearrangement joins TRBV5-1 to TRBJ1-5; D gene uncertain. The CDR3 runs 13 residues. Germline V lookup: CDR1 SGHRS, CDR2 YFSETQ. Trimming pared 0 bases from V and 7 bases from J, leaving 8 bases between. CDR3 sequence (DNA): TGCGCCAGCAGCTTGGGGAGTTCCCAGCCCCAGCATTTT. As protein: CASSLGSSQPQHF.

The genes are TRBV19 and TRBJ2-3, with D perhaps TRBD2 (6 bases). This CDR3 contains 15 residues. V dropped 6 bases and J dropped 1 base, with 14 bases sitting between them. Germline-derived CDR1 and CDR2 are LNHDA and SQIVND (reference sequence). The CDR3 DNA is TGTGCCAGTAGGGCTGAGGCGGGGCGCACAGATACGCAGTATTTT. This gives the protein CASRAEAGRTDTQYF.

In nucleotides, the CDR3 is TGCAGTGCTAGAGGGCACCGGAGCACAGATACGCAGTATTTT. Its protein is CSARGHRSTDTQYF. The chain uses TRBV20-1 and TRBJ2-3, with D unresolved. Between the trimmed V and J ends, which lost 1 base and 0 bases, there was a span of 8 bases. The CDR3 consists of 14 residues. CDR1 and CDR2 (germline): DFQATT, SNEGSKA (reference sequence).